A single T cell receptor beta chain is shown here with its context. This sample was taken from a study of blood T cell repertoires in COVID-19. Study summary: Samples taken during acute and convalescent COVID-19 were collected in the United States, Italy and Spain.

Germline CDR1 is SGHAT and CDR2 is FQNNGV. Germline trimming cut 4 bases from V and 6 bases from J; bases unmatched to any gene: 5. This CDR3 is 16 amino acids long. As handled by the study authors: By means of reference gene primer amplification, nucleated cell counts were estimated. The method was immunoSEQ multiplex PCR; TCRdb's version includes in-frame clones alone and lacks a portion of them. V and J calls and clone size are those listed in that table; D and trimming were worked out from the DNA. The data show 50,000 or so clones, with around 86% seen just once and 20% to 25% held by the top ten.

The V call is TRBV11-2, the J call TRBJ2-1; 14 bases align to TRBD2. This receptor was identified in an elderly woman with acute or convalescent COVID-19. Sequenced sample: peripheral blood. Here the CDR3 DNA reads TGTGCCAGCAGCTCGGAGGGACTAGCGGGAGCCAATGAGCAGTTCTTC. It is translated as CASSSEGLAGANEQFF.